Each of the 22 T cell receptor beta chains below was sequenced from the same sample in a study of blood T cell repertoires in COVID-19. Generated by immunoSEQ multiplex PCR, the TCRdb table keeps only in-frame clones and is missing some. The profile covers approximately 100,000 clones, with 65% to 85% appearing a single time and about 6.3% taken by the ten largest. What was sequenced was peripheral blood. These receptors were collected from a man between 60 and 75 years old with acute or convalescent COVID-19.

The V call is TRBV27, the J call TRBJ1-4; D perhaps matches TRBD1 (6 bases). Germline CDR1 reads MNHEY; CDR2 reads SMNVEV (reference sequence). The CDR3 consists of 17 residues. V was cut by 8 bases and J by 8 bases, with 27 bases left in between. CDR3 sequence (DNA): TGTGCCAGCGGACCCCCTTACCTGGGGGGGCGGTGGGAAAAACTGTTTTTT. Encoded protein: CASGPPYLGGRWEKLFF.

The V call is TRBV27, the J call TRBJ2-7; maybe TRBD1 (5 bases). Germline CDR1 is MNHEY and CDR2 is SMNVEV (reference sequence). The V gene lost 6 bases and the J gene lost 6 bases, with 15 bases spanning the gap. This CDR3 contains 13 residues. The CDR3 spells CASSQITGSEQYF. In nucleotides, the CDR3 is TGTGCCAGCAGCCAGATTACAGGCTCCGAGCAGTACTTC.

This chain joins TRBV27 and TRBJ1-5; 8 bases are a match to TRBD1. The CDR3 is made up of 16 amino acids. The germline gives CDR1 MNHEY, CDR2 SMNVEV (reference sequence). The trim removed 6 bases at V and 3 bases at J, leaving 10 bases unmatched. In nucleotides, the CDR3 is TGTGCCAGCAGAGGCAGGGGGCTCTGGATCAATCAGCCCCAGCATTTT. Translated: CASRGRGLWINQPQHF.

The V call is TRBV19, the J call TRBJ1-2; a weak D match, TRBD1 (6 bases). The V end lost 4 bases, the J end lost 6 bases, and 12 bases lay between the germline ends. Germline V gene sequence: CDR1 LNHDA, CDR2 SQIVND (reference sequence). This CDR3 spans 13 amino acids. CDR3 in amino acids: CASSTTRQDGYTF. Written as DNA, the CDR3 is TGTGCCAGTAGTACTACTCGACAGGATGGCTACACCTTC.

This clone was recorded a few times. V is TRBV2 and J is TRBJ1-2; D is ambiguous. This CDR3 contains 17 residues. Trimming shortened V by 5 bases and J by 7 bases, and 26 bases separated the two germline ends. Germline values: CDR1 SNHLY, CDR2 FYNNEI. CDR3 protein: CASSSASGRAQLAGYTF. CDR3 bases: TGTGCCAGCAGTTCCGCAAGTGGGAGGGCCCAACTAGCTGGCTACACCTTC.

The CDR3 DNA sequence: TGTGCCAGTAGTATAGATCCTAGCGGAGGCTACAATGAGCAGTTCTTC. It translates to CASSIDPSGGYNEQFF. The gene calls are TRBV19 and TRBJ2-1; 7 positions agree with TRBD2. V lost 0 bases, J lost 3 bases, and 5 bases stayed unmatched. Looked up from germline, CDR1 is LNHDA and CDR2 is SQIVND (reference sequence). The CDR3 totals 16 residues.

The CDR3 protein is CATSSDRVASGNTIYF. CDR3 nucleotides: TGTGCCACCAGCTCAGACAGGGTGGCATCTGGAAACACCATATATTTT. The chain joins TRBV15 to TRBJ1-3, with 7 bases lining up with TRBD1. The J segment lost 1 base and the V segment lost 5 bases, leaving 8 bases of the junction unmatched. CDR1 LNHNV and CDR2 YYDKDF come from the germline V gene (reference sequence). The CDR3 spans 16 residues.

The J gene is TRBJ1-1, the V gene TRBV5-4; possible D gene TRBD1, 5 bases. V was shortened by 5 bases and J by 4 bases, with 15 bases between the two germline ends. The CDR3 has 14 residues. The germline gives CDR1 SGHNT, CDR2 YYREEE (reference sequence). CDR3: CASRPTGRSTEAFF. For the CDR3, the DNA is TGTGCCAGCAGACCAACAGGTAGAAGCACTGAAGCTTTCTTT.

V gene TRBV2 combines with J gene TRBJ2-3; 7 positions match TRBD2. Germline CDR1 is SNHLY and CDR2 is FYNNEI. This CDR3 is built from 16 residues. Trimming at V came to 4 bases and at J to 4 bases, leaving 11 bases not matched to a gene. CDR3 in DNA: TGTGCCAGCAGTGCCCTAGGGCAGGGAGGGGCAGATACGCAGTATTTT. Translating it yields CASSALGQGGADTQYF.

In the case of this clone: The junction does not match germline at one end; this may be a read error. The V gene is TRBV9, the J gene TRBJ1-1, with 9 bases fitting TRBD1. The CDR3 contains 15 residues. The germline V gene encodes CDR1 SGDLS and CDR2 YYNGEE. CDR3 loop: CANSEGGQGWTEAFF. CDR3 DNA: TGTGCCAACAGCGAGGGGGGACAGGGCTGGACTGAAGCTTTCTTT.

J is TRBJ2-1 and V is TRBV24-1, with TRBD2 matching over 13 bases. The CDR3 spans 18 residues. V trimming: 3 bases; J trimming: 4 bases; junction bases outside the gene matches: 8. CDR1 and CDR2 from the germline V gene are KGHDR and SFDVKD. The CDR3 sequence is CATSDTTGTSGEYNEQFF. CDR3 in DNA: TGTGCCACCAGTGATACCACCGGGACTAGCGGGGAATACAATGAGCAGTTCTTC.

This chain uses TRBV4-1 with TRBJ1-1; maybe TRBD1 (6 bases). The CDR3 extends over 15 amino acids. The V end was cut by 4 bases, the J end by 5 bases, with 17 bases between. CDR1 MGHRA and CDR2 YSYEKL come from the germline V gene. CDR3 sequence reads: CASSRGGLRGTEAFF. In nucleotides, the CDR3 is TGCGCCAGCAGCCGCGGGGGGCTGCGGGGGACTGAAGCTTTCTTT.

Here the CDR3 reads CASSLGTGGNTEAFF. The CDR3 DNA reads TGCGCCAGCAGCTTGGGGACAGGGGGGAACACTGAAGCTTTCTTT. This chain links TRBV5-1 with TRBJ1-1; 10 nucleotides agree with TRBD1. The germline V gene has CDR1 SGHRS and CDR2 YFSETQ. The CDR3 is made up of 15 amino acids. V shed 0 bases and J 1 base; nucleotides not matched to a gene: 0.

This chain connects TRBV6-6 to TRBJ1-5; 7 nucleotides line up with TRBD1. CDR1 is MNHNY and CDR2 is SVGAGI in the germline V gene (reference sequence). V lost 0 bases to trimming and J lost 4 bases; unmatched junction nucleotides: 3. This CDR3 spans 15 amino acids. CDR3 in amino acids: CASSYSTTGNQPQHF. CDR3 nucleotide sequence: TGTGCCAGCAGTTACTCGACGACAGGGAATCAGCCCCAGCATTTT.

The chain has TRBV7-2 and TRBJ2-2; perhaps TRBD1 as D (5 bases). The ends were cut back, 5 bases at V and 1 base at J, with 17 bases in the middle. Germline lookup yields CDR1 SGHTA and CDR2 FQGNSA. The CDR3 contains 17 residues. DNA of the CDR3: TGTGCCAGCAGCCCCAGAGTGGGGCAGAGGAACACCGGGGAGCTGTTTTTT. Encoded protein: CASSPRVGQRNTGELFF.

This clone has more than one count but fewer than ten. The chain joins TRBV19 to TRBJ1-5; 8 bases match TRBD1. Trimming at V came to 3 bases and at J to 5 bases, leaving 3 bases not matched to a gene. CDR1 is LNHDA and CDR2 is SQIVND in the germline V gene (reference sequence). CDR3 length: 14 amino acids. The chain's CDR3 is CASSINRGDQPQHF. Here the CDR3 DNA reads TGTGCCAGTAGTATTAACAGGGGGGATCAGCCCCAGCATTTT.

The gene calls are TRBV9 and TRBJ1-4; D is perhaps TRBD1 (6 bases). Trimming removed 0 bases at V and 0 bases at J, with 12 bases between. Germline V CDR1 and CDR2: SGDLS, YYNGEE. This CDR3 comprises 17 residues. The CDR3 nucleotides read TGTGCCAGCAGCGTAGGGGTTTCAGGGGCAACTAATGAAAAACTGTTTTTT. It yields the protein CASSVGVSGATNEKLFF.

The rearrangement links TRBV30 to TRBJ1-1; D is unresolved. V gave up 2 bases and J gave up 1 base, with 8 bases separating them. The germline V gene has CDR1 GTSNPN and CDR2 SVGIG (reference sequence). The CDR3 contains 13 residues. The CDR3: CAWSLIENTEAFF. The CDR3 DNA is TGTGCCTGGAGTTTAATAGAGAACACTGAAGCTTTCTTT.

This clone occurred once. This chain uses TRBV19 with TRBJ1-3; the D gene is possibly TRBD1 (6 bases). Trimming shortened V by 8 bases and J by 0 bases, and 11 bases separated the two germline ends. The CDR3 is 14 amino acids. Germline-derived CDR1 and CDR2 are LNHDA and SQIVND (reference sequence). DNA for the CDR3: TGTGCCAGTCAAACAGGGAGCTCTGGAAACACCATATATTTT. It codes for CASQTGSSGNTIYF.

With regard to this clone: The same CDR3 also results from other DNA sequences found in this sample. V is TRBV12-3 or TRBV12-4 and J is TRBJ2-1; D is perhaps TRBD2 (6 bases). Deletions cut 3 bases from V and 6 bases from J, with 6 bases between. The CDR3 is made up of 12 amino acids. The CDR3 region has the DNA TGTGCCAGCAGTTTGGGGGGCAATGAGCAGTTCTTC. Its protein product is CASSLGGNEQFF.

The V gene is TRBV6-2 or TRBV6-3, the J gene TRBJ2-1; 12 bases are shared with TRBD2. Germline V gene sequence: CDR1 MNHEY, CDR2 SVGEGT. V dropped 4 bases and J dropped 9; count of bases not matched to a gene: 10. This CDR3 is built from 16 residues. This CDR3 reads CASSFLLAGGRGEQFF. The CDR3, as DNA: TGTGCCAGCAGTTTCCTCCTAGCGGGGGGGCGAGGTGAGCAGTTCTTC.

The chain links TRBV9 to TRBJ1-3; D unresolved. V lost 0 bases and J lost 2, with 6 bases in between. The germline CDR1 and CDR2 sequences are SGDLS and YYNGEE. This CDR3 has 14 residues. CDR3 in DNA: TGTGCCAGCAGCGTAGACTTCACTGGAAACACCATATATTTT. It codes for CASSVDFTGNTIYF.